A single sample is the source of the 16 T cell receptor beta chains below, sequenced in a study of T cell responses to AZD1222 COVID-19 vaccine. Produced via immunoSEQ multiplex PCR; TCRdb's table is partial and in-frame only. The data hold over 150,000 clones, with roughly 90% observed a single time. The specimen was peripheral blood, collected 28 days after the second AZD1222 dose. Receptor source: an adult who received the AZD1222 COVID-19 vaccine.

This chain uses TRBV13 with TRBJ1-1; D is undetermined. With 2 bases removed from V and 4 bases from J, the gap between germline ends came to 8 bases. Looked up from germline, CDR1 is PRHDT and CDR2 is FYEKMQ (reference sequence). This CDR3 has 13 residues. As DNA, the CDR3 is TGTGCCAGCAGCTTATACGACCCCACTGAAGCTTTCTTT. This gives the protein CASSLYDPTEAFF. The full variable domain, with the rest looked up from reference TRBV13 and TRBJ1-1, is AAGVIQSPRHLIKEKRETATLKCYPIPRHDTVYWYQQGPGQDPQFLISFYEKMQSDKGSIPDRFSAQQFSDYHSELNMSSLELGDSALYFCASSLYDPTEAFFGQGTRLTVV.

The chain uses TRBV5-1 and TRBJ2-3; TRBD1 aligns across 7 bases. The CDR3 length is 14 residues. Germline CDR1 SGHRS, CDR2 YFSETQ. V was pared by 7 bases and J by 4 bases, with 9 bases of the junction left unmatched. The CDR3 spells CASGTVSISDTQYF. In nucleotides, the CDR3 is TGCGCCAGCGGGACAGTGAGTATTTCAGATACGCAGTATTTT.

The gene calls are TRBV5-1 and TRBJ2-1; TRBD1 matches at 10 bases. In germline, CDR1 is SGHRS, CDR2 YFSETQ. Trimming cost V 4 bases and J 9 bases; bases outside gene matches: 10. The CDR3 runs to 15 residues. CDR3 DNA: TGCGCCAGCAGCGGAGCCGGGACAGGGGTCAGTGAGCAGTTCTTC. It encodes CASSGAGTGVSEQFF.

DNA for the CDR3: TGTGCCAGCTTATGGGCCGCGCCAGGGGATGAGCAGTTCTTC. Protein sequence: CASLWAAPGDEQFF. The V gene is TRBV18, the J gene TRBJ2-1; TRBD1 is a possible D gene (6 bases). Germline values: CDR1 KGHSH, CDR2 LQKENI. The CDR3 runs to 14 residues. V was clipped by 7 bases and J by 8 bases, with 18 bases between them. The full variable domain, completed using reference TRBV18 and TRBJ2-1, is NAGVMQNPRHLVRRRGQEARLRCSPMKGHSHVYWYRQLPEEGLKFMVYLQKENIIDESGMPKERFSAEFPKEGPSILRIQQVVRGDSAAYFCASLWAAPGDEQFFGPGTRLTVL.

CDR3 DNA: TGTGCCAGCAGCTTAGCAGGGAACAATGAGCAGTTCTTC. It yields the protein CASSLAGNNEQFF. The chain joins TRBV7-2 to TRBJ2-1; D remains unclear. Trimming cost V 0 bases and J 5 bases, with 5 bases left between them. CDR1 and CDR2 (germline): SGHTA, FQGNSA. The CDR3 length is 13 residues.

The chain has TRBV3-1 (or the pseudogene TRBV3-2) and TRBJ2-7; tentatively, D is TRBD1 (5 bases). Trimming removed 1 base from V and 6 bases from J, with 13 bases in between. The V gene's germline CDR1 is LGHDT and CDR2 YNNKEL (reference sequence). CDR3 length: 14 amino acids. Here the CDR3 reads CASSQGVGVSEQYF. The CDR3, as DNA: TGTGCCAGCAGCCAAGGAGTAGGGGTATCCGAGCAGTACTTC.

The gene calls are TRBV14 and TRBJ1-2; 7 bases agree with TRBD1. V gave up 5 bases and J gave up 5 bases; unmatched junction bases: 5. The CDR3 totals 13 residues. Germline CDR1 is SGHDN and CDR2 is FVKESK. CDR3 loop: CASSVGGAYGYTF. The CDR3 nucleotides read TGTGCCAGCAGCGTAGGGGGCGCGTATGGCTACACCTTC.

The V and J genes are TRBV10-3 and TRBJ1-2; D may be TRBD1 (6 bases). The CDR3 length is 16 residues. Trimming cost V 3 bases and J 7 bases, with 21 bases left between them. Germline values: CDR1 ENHRY, CDR2 SYGVKD. The CDR3 region is CAISDPGAPGVGGYTF. In DNA form, the CDR3 reads TGTGCCATCAGTGATCCGGGGGCGCCGGGAGTGGGTGGCTACACCTTC.

The table lists this clone with a few counts. This chain uses TRBV6-5 with TRBJ1-2; tentatively, D is TRBD1 (6 bases). Germline V gene data show CDR1 as MNHEY and CDR2 as SVGAGI. The CDR3 is 15 residues long. V was trimmed by 6 bases and J by 4 bases, leaving 18 bases between them. CDR3 sequence: CASSSTRTAPYGYTF. The CDR3 DNA is TGTGCCAGCAGCAGTACCCGGACAGCCCCCTATGGCTACACCTTC.

J is TRBJ1-2 and V is TRBV21-1; TRBD1, as called in the table, went unchecked against the DNA. TRBV21-1 is a known pseudogene. This CDR3 comprises 17 residues. The CDR3 bases are TGTGCCAGCAGCGCCCCCGGGACAGGGGGGTCGTTGTGCGGCTACACCTTC. As protein: CASSAPGTGGSLCGYTF.

The rearrangement links TRBV2 to TRBJ1-1; D is undetermined. V lost 5 bases and J 11 bases, leaving 15 bases between the germline ends. CDR3 length equals 12 residues. From germline, CDR1 is SNHLY and CDR2 FYNNEI. CDR3: CASSTGQIGAFF. Here the CDR3 DNA reads TGTGCCAGCAGTACCGGTCAAATCGGGGCTTTCTTT. Using reference TRBV2 and TRBJ1-1 for the parts outside the CDR3, the full variable domain is EPEVTQTPSHQVTQMGQEVILRCVPISNHLYFYWYRQILGQKVEFLVSFYNNEISEKSEIFDDQFSVERPDGSNFTLKIRSTKLEDSAMYFCASSTGQIGAFFGQGTRLTVV.

V gene TRBV7-8 combines with J gene TRBJ1-2, with 7 bases that match TRBD1. After removal of 5 bases from V and 4 bases from J, the junction contained 10 bases not matched to a gene. The germline CDR1 and CDR2 sequences are SGHVS and FQNEAQ. CDR3 size: 15 residues. Here the CDR3 reads CASSPSTGASYGYTF. The CDR3 DNA reads TGTGCCAGCAGCCCTTCTACAGGGGCGAGCTATGGCTACACCTTC.

The chain couples TRBV5-6 to TRBJ1-1; D uncertain. The CDR3 is 12 amino acids. V shed 0 bases and J shed 10 bases, with 10 bases lying between them. Germline loops: CDR1 SGHDT, CDR2 YYEEEE. This chain's CDR3 is CASSLDGLGAFF. The CDR3 nucleotides read TGTGCCAGCAGCTTGGATGGGCTCGGAGCTTTCTTT.

About this clone: Other DNA sequences in the same sample also yield this CDR3. The chain joins TRBV19 to TRBJ1-5; TRBD1 aligns across 12 bases. Germline lookup yields CDR1 LNHDA and CDR2 SQIVND (reference sequence). J lost 4 bases, V lost 3 bases, and 4 bases had no gene match. The CDR3 is made up of 16 amino acids. The CDR3 bases are TGTGCCAGTAGTATTGGGGACAGGGGGCTTAATCAGCCCCAGCATTTT. Protein sequence: CASSIGDRGLNQPQHF.

This clone was observed once. The J gene is TRBJ2-3, the V gene TRBV4-2; the D call may be TRBD1 or TRBD2 (5 bases each). Trimming cost V 1 base and J 5 bases, with 16 bases left between them. CDR1 is LGHNA, CDR2 YNFKEQ, per germline. This CDR3 has 16 amino acids. CDR3 nucleotide sequence: TGTGCCAGCAGCCAAGTAGGGCGGGCCCAGGGAGATACGCAGTATTTT. It specifies CASSQVGRAQGDTQYF.

This chain uses TRBV19 with TRBJ1-3; D uncertain. Per germline, CDR1 LNHDA and CDR2 SQIVND (reference sequence). V was trimmed by 3 bases and J by 0 bases, leaving 15 bases between them. The CDR3 loop spans 17 amino acids. The CDR3 spells CASSIAVTGPSGNTIYF. The CDR3 DNA sequence: TGTGCCAGTAGTATCGCGGTGACCGGGCCCTCTGGAAACACCATATATTTT.